This T cell receptor beta chain was sequenced during a study of blood T cell repertoires in COVID-19. Study-level information: Whether acute or convalescent, the COVID-19 samples came from the United States, Italy and Spain.

Which cohort a participant joined came from the clinical history participants gave. This CDR3 comprises 16 residues. Germline CDR1 SGHTA, CDR2 FQGNSA. After removal of 3 bases from V and 7 bases from J, the junction contained 9 bases not matched to a gene. The data were produced by immunoSEQ multiplex PCR, yet TCRdb's version contains in-frame clones alone and is incomplete. Found here are about 300,000 clones, 80% to 95% of them singletons; the top ten hold roughly 1.1%. Sample: PBMCs or T cells enriched from blood (not recorded which). The chain couples TRBV7-2 to TRBJ1-4; 9 nucleotides match TRBD1. This TCR was sampled from a woman in her twenties or thirties who had recovered from COVID-19. CDR3 amino acids: CASSFRSGTGFEKLFF. The CDR3 region has the DNA TGTGCCAGCAGCTTTCGTTCGGGGACAGGGTTTGAAAAACTGTTTTTT.